The source of this TCR beta chain is a study of blood T cells in healthy people across ages. Study-level information: T cells yielded about one barcoded beta molecule per two cells through template switching.

This clonotype was seen more than once but under ten times. The use of a sample-barcoded 5' primer and a J-beta primer mix characterized a second PCR of roughly 6 to 11 cycles. TCRdb reprocessed the 5' RACE reads with MiXCR, giving one entry per CDR3 protein. The data contain approximately 580,000 distinct CDR3 sequences, less than 25% of them singletons. Per sample, no less than 6 micrograms of total RNA were extracted. The CDR3 runs 15 residues. The V and J ends lost 5 bases and 2 bases, in that order; junction bases with no gene match: 5. The germline gives CDR1 MNHNS, CDR2 SASEGT. These records were also assigned to another study, of T cells of mothers and their children. That source reports: cDNA was synthesized from all extracted RNA at roughly 1.6 ug per reaction. Every mother produced more than 8.5 million TCR beta CDR3 reads, whereas every child provided about 3 million.

Sequencing used blood. The chain recombines TRBV6-1 with TRBJ2-7; 11 bases match TRBD1. The source of this sequence is a boy aged 5-17 years in good health. The CDR3 sequence: CASSTPGQGAYEQYF. DNA of the CDR3: TGTGCCAGCAGTACACCGGGACAGGGGGCCTACGAGCAGTACTTC.